This entry lists 21 T cell receptor beta chains sequenced from one sample in a study of blood T cell repertoires in COVID-19. Generated by immunoSEQ multiplex PCR, the TCRdb table keeps only in-frame clones and is missing some. The table has some 240,000 clones, about 82% seen once. Sequencing was done on a sample of peripheral blood. The receptors shown here come from a woman in her 70s with COVID-19, enrolled during active disease.

The chain carries TRBV19 and TRBJ2-1, with 12 positions matching TRBD2. CDR1 and CDR2 from the germline V gene are LNHDA and SQIVND (reference sequence). The CDR3 is 16 residues long. V was pared by 4 bases and J by 5 bases, with 6 bases of the junction left unmatched. In DNA form, the CDR3 reads TGTGCCAGTAGTAAAACCGGGACTAGCGGGCACAATGAGCAGTTCTTC. Its protein product is CASSKTGTSGHNEQFF. Using reference TRBV19 and TRBJ2-1 for the parts outside the CDR3, the full variable domain is DGGITQSPKYLFRKEGQNVTLSCEQNLNHDAMYWYRQDPGQGLRLIYYSQIVNDFQKGDIAEGYSVSREKKESFPLTVTSAQKNPTAFYLCASSKTGTSGHNEQFFGPGTRLTVL.

The genes are TRBV12-3 or TRBV12-4 and TRBJ2-7; a weak D match, TRBD2 (5 bases). V was shortened by 6 bases and J by 4 bases, with 13 bases between the two germline ends. The CDR3 sequence is 13 residues long. CDR3 region: CASRGSTGYEQYF. The CDR3 coding sequence is TGTGCCAGCAGGGGATCGACGGGGTACGAGCAGTACTTC.

The rearrangement joins TRBV18 to TRBJ1-5, with D tentatively TRBD1 (5 bases). CDR1 and CDR2 (germline): KGHSH, LQKENI. This CDR3 is built from 13 residues. Trimming stripped 4 bases from V and 4 bases from J, with 8 bases between. Here the CDR3 reads CASSLDSNQPQHF. DNA for the CDR3: TGTGCCAGCTCACTAGACAGTAATCAGCCCCAGCATTTT.

A single count supports this clone. The V call is TRBV4-3, the J call TRBJ2-1, with 15 bases that match TRBD2. Germline-derived CDR1 and CDR2 are LGHNA and YSLEER. Trimming cost V 2 bases and J 4 bases; bases outside gene matches: 3. This CDR3 region has 17 residues. The CDR3 loop reads CASSQPGLAGGYNEQFF. Here the CDR3 DNA reads TGCGCCAGCAGCCAACCCGGACTAGCGGGAGGGTACAATGAGCAGTTCTTC.

V gene TRBV5-6 combines with J gene TRBJ2-7; D may be TRBD1 (6 bases). V shed 2 bases and J shed 1 base, with 10 bases lying between them. Germline lookup yields CDR1 SGHDT and CDR2 YYEEEE. The CDR3 spans 14 residues. CDR3: CASSFTGLSYEQYF. CDR3 coding DNA: TGTGCCAGCAGCTTCACAGGGTTGTCCTACGAGCAGTACTTC. Based on the CDR3 plus reference TRBV5-6 and TRBJ2-7, the full variable domain is DAGVTQSPTHLIKTRGQQVTLRCSPKSGHDTVSWYQQALGQGPQFIFQYYEEEERQRGNFPDRFSGHQFPNYSSELNVNALLLGDSALYLCASSFTGLSYEQYFGPGTRLTVT.

The genes are TRBV6-6 and TRBJ2-5; 10 bases align to TRBD2. Germline lookup yields CDR1 MNHNY and CDR2 SVGAGI (reference sequence). The V segment lost 7 bases and the J segment 5 bases; nucleotides outside the gene matches: 7. The CDR3 contains 14 residues. CDR3 nucleotide sequence: TGTGCCAGCATAAATCAGGGACTAGCGGAGACCCAGTACTTC. Translating it yields CASINQGLAETQYF.

This rearrangement joins TRBV5-1 to TRBJ2-7, with 12 bases lining up with TRBD1. The germline gives CDR1 SGHRS, CDR2 YFSETQ. The ends lost 3 bases at V and 5 bases at J; junction bases unmatched: 6. This CDR3 has 15 amino acids. The CDR3 here is CASSWGDRGRDEQYF. In nucleotides, the CDR3 is TGCGCCAGCAGCTGGGGGGACAGGGGGCGCGACGAGCAGTACTTC.

J is TRBJ1-1 and V is TRBV3-1 (or the pseudogene TRBV3-2); 9 bases line up with TRBD1. Trimming took 3 bases from V and 4 from J; bases not matched to a gene: 12. The germline V gene encodes CDR1 LGHDT and CDR2 YNNKEL (reference sequence). The CDR3 runs 17 residues. CDR3 residues: CASSQSYRGPWGTEAFF. The CDR3 coding sequence is TGTGCCAGCAGCCAGTCTTACAGGGGGCCCTGGGGCACTGAAGCTTTCTTT.

The CDR3 nucleotides read TGTGCCAGCAGTGAAGTAGCCTTAGAAAAACTGTTTTTT. It codes for CASSEVALEKLFF. The genes are TRBV25-1 and TRBJ1-4; the D is unclear. CDR1 is MGHDK, CDR2 SYGVNS, per germline. Between the trimmed V and J ends, which lost 2 bases and 8 bases, there was a span of 9 bases. The CDR3 extends over 13 amino acids. Drawing the rest from reference TRBV25-1 and TRBJ1-4, the complete variable domain is EADIYQTPRYLVIGTGKKITLECSQTMGHDKMYWYQQDPGMELHLIHYSYGVNSTEKGDLSSESTVSRIRTEHFPLTLESARPSHTSQYLCASSEVALEKLFFGSGTQLSVL.

The J gene is TRBJ2-2, the V gene TRBV13; D unclear. Trimming took off 8 bases at V and 6 bases at J, with 13 bases between the two ends. CDR1 is PRHDT and CDR2 is FYEKMQ in the germline V gene (reference sequence). This CDR3 has 13 amino acids. The CDR3: CASAGPLSGELFF. Here the CDR3 DNA reads TGTGCCAGCGCAGGCCCCCTGTCCGGGGAGCTGTTTTTT. The full variable domain, rest sourced from reference TRBV13 and TRBJ2-2, is AAGVIQSPRHLIKEKRETATLKCYPIPRHDTVYWYQQGPGQDPQFLISFYEKMQSDKGSIPDRFSAQQFSDYHSELNMSSLELGDSALYFCASAGPLSGELFFGEGSRLTVL.

This clone has only one observation. The V call is TRBV5-8, the J call TRBJ1-1; tentatively, D is TRBD1 (5 bases). The CDR3 runs to 15 residues. Germline CDR1 reads SGHTS; CDR2 reads YDEGEE. V was trimmed by 1 base and J by 1 base, leaving 11 bases between them. The DNA of the CDR3 is TGTGCCAGCAGCTTGAAGGGGCGGAGGAACACTGAAGCTTTCTTT. This sequence encodes CASSLKGRRNTEAFF.

This clone has a handful of counts. The chain employs TRBV10-3 and TRBJ1-2; D possibly corresponds to TRBD1 (5 bases). The ends were cut back, 3 bases at V and 7 bases at J, with 18 bases in the middle. This CDR3 contains 15 residues. CDR1 and CDR2 from the germline V gene are ENHRY and SYGVKD. CDR3 coding DNA: TGTGCCATCAGTGAATCTAGGGGCCTACCTATTGGCTACACCTTC. Residues: CAISESRGLPIGYTF.

The chain is built from TRBV11-2 and TRBJ2-6; D might be TRBD2 (5 bases). The length of the CDR3 is 16 residues. Trimming removed 0 bases at V and 0 bases at J, with 6 bases between. From germline, CDR1 is SGHAT and CDR2 FQNNGV. The CDR3 is CASSLDRDSGANVLTF. The CDR3 DNA is TGTGCCAGCAGCTTAGACCGGGACTCTGGGGCCAACGTCCTGACTTTC.

The V gene is TRBV5-5, the J gene TRBJ1-2, with no clear D. This CDR3 comprises 15 residues. Germline lookup yields CDR1 SGHKS and CDR2 YYEKEE (reference sequence). V lost 1 base to trimming and J lost 2 bases, with 12 bases between them. The CDR3 bases are TGTGCCAGCAGCTTGACGGCGACAACGAACTATGGCTACACCTTC. This translates into CASSLTATTNYGYTF.

This clone was picked up a small number of times. This rearrangement joins TRBV29-1 to TRBJ1-2, with a weak D call TRBD1 (6 bases). Trimming cost V 5 bases and J 5 bases, with 12 bases left between them. This CDR3 contains 12 residues. CDR1 is SQVTM and CDR2 is ANQGSEA in the germline V gene. CDR3 sequence reads: CSVWTALYGYTF. In DNA, the CDR3 is TGCAGCGTTTGGACAGCTCTTTATGGCTACACCTTC.

V and J are TRBV5-8 and TRBJ2-3, with 10 bases lining up with TRBD1. Per germline, CDR1 SGHTS and CDR2 YDEGEE. The CDR3 consists of 16 residues. The V gene end was trimmed by 4 bases and the J gene end by 4 bases; junction bases not matched to a gene: 9. CDR3 nucleotide sequence: TGTGCCAGCAGCCCGAGGGGGACAGGGGAGGCAGATACGCAGTATTTT. This gives the protein CASSPRGTGEADTQYF.

The rearrangement joins TRBV21-1 to TRBJ1-2; TRBD1 reflects the table's D call only, with no check against the DNA. TRBV21-1 represents a pseudogene. CDR3 size: 12 residues. The DNA of the CDR3 is TGTGCCCAAGGGGTTCCTAACTATGGCTACACCTTC. This encodes CAQGVPNYGYTF.

The chain combines TRBV21-1 with TRBJ1-5; the tabulated D call, TRBD1, remains unverified against the DNA. TRBV21-1 has pseudogene status. The CDR3 length is 11 residues. The CDR3 DNA is TGTGCCAGCATCGGGGGACAGTCCCAGCATTTT. Its translation is CASIGGQSQHF.

The chain uses TRBV11-2 and TRBJ2-7, with D unclear. V shed 2 bases and J shed 0 bases, with 11 bases lying between them. CDR3 length equals 15 residues. Germline V lookup: CDR1 SGHAT, CDR2 FQNNGV. CDR3 loop: CASSLRPTNSYEQYF. CDR3 sequence (DNA): TGTGCCAGCAGCTTAAGGCCCACTAACTCCTACGAGCAGTACTTC.

The V call is TRBV20-1, the J call TRBJ2-1; unclear D gene. The CDR3 spans 10 residues. CDR1 and CDR2 (germline): DFQATT, SNEGSKA (reference sequence). V lost 3 bases, J lost 10 bases, and 7 bases lay in between. CDR3 sequence: CSASRGEQFF. CDR3 in DNA: TGCAGTGCTAGCCGAGGCGAGCAGTTCTTC.

This clone was counted a few times. The V gene is TRBV4-3, the J gene TRBJ2-1, with a tentative D call TRBD2 (6 bases). CDR3 length: 17 residues. V was pared by 0 bases and J by 1 base, with 13 bases between. Germline V gene sequence: CDR1 LGHNA, CDR2 YSLEER. CDR3 nucleotides: TGCGCCAGCAGCCAAGATTTGGGACTTCGATCCTACAATGAGCAGTTCTTC. Translated, it gives CASSQDLGLRSYNEQFF.